The 13 T cell receptor beta chains reported below all come from one sample, sequenced in a study of blood T cell repertoires in COVID-19. The repertoire was sequenced with immunoSEQ multiplex PCR; TCRdb's copy has only in-frame clones and lacks some. In the table there are 120,000 or so clones, roughly 69% of which are singletons. The sample taken for sequencing was peripheral blood. The origin of the receptors is a woman in her seventies with acute or convalescent COVID-19.

This chain joins TRBV28 and TRBJ1-5; D might be TRBD1 (5 bases). Trimming removed 3 bases from V and 3 bases from J, with 12 bases in between. The length of the CDR3 is 15 residues. Germline V gene data show CDR1 as MDHEN and CDR2 as SYDVKM. CDR3 amino acids: CASSFSGRANQPQHF. The CDR3 DNA sequence: TGTGCCAGCAGTTTCTCGGGCAGGGCCAATCAGCCCCAGCATTTT.

The CDR3 spells CATGLAEQETQYF. CDR3 DNA sequence: TGTGCCACCGGATTAGCGGAACAAGAGACCCAGTACTTC. The chain couples TRBV6-6 to TRBJ2-5; tentative D call: TRBD2 (6 bases). The CDR3 is 13 residues long. V was trimmed by 10 bases and J by 2 bases, leaving 14 bases between them. Germline CDR1 is MNHNY and CDR2 is SVGAGI (reference sequence).

The J gene is TRBJ1-4, the V gene TRBV3-1 (or the pseudogene TRBV3-2); 8 nucleotides agree with TRBD1. Trimming removed 4 bases from V and 6 bases from J; junction bases left unmatched: 7. Germline V CDR1 and CDR2: LGHDT, YNNKEL (reference sequence). This CDR3 is 15 amino acids long. In DNA, the CDR3 is TGTGCCAGCAGCCCGATGGACAGGGCCGATGAAAAACTGTTTTTT. Protein product: CASSPMDRADEKLFF.

The chain combines TRBV19 with TRBJ2-1; 10 nucleotides line up with TRBD2. Looked up from germline, CDR1 is LNHDA and CDR2 is SQIVND (reference sequence). CDR3 size: 16 residues. Trimming took 3 bases from V and 5 from J; bases not matched to a gene: 7. In DNA form, the CDR3 reads TGTGCCAGTAGTATCCGAGCGGGGGGGCACGACAATGAGCAGTTCTTC. Its protein product is CASSIRAGGHDNEQFF.

The genes are TRBV7-2 and TRBJ2-7; maybe TRBD2 (6 bases). Trimming stripped 6 bases from V and 1 base from J, with 13 bases between. The CDR3 spans 14 residues. Germline values: CDR1 SGHTA, CDR2 FQGNSA. CDR3 amino acids: CASRLQGLSYEQYF. CDR3 DNA sequence: TGTGCCAGCAGACTCCAGGGACTTTCCTACGAGCAGTACTTC.

The V call is TRBV2, the J call TRBJ2-4, with 7 bases matching TRBD2. Per the germline V gene, CDR1 is SNHLY and CDR2 is FYNNEI. The V gene end was trimmed by 2 bases and the J gene end by 6 bases; junction bases not matched to a gene: 1. The CDR3 has 13 residues. The CDR3 loop reads CASSEQRGNIQYF. The CDR3 nucleotides read TGTGCCAGCAGTGAACAGCGGGGAAACATTCAGTACTTC.

The sample holds a few counts of this clone. This chain connects TRBV18 to TRBJ2-1; possibly TRBD2 for D (6 bases). The V gene lost 3 bases and the J gene lost 9 bases, with 9 bases spanning the gap. Germline V gene lookup returns CDR1 KGHSH and CDR2 LQKENI. This CDR3 has 12 amino acids. CDR3 in DNA: TGTGCCAGCTCACCGACTAGGGTTGAGCAGTTCTTC. This gives the protein CASSPTRVEQFF.

The chain uses TRBV19 and TRBJ1-6, with 8 bases that match TRBD1. With V trimmed by 4 bases and J by 6 bases, 2 bases remained unmatched. The CDR3 spans 14 residues. Germline V gene data show CDR1 as LNHDA and CDR2 as SQIVND (reference sequence). The CDR3 is CASSTDRGNSPLHF. The CDR3 nucleotides read TGTGCCAGTAGTACAGACAGGGGTAATTCACCCCTCCACTTT.

The V call is TRBV13, the J call TRBJ1-2; the match to TRBD1 covers 7 bases. V lost 5 bases, J lost 4 bases, and 10 bases stayed unmatched. The CDR3 has 15 residues. Germline values: CDR1 PRHDT, CDR2 FYEKMQ (reference sequence). CDR3 residues: CASSRISGTVYGYTF. The CDR3 DNA reads TGTGCCAGCAGCCGAATCTCCGGGACAGTCTATGGCTACACCTTC.

The chain combines TRBV5-1 with TRBJ1-1; D is perhaps TRBD1 (5 bases). This CDR3 contains 15 residues. The germline V gene encodes CDR1 SGHRS and CDR2 YFSETQ. V lost 0 bases to trimming and J lost 6 bases, with 15 bases between them. This CDR3 reads CASSLEVRQGAEAFF. Here the CDR3 DNA reads TGCGCCAGCAGCTTGGAGGTTCGGCAGGGCGCTGAAGCTTTCTTT.

This clone was recorded a few times. This chain joins TRBV6-5 and TRBJ2-7; TRBD1 matches 10 bases. The CDR3 runs to 13 residues. Per the germline V gene, CDR1 is MNHEY and CDR2 is SVGAGI. V was clipped by 5 bases and J by 7 bases; unmatched bases: 5. In DNA form, the CDR3 reads TGTGCCAGCAGTCGGGACAGGGGTAGGGAGCAGTACTTC. Translating it yields CASSRDRGREQYF.

As DNA, the CDR3 is TGTGCCAGCAAAGCCGGGACAGGTGGGACTGAAGCTTTCTTT. This sequence encodes CASKAGTGGTEAFF. The chain links TRBV28 to TRBJ1-1; the match to TRBD1 covers 8 bases. The CDR3 is made up of 14 amino acids. Germline lookup yields CDR1 MDHEN and CDR2 SYDVKM. J was trimmed by 5 bases and V by 7 bases; bases with no gene match: 9.

The chain links TRBV6-2 or TRBV6-3 to TRBJ1-6; D is unresolved. The CDR3 loop spans 17 amino acids. Trimming removed 0 bases at V and 6 bases at J, with 15 bases between. Per the germline V gene, CDR1 is MNHEY and CDR2 is SVGEGT. The CDR3 bases are TGTGCCAGCAGTTACTCGAGACTCGTAGCTCCTAATTCACCCCTCCACTTT. Its translation: CASSYSRLVAPNSPLHF.